The 30 T cell receptor beta chains reported below all come from one sample, sequenced in a study of T-cell reconstitution after alpha-beta-depleted transplantation in children. As it was prepared, the TCRbeta library received unique molecular identifiers. TCRdb recomputed calls from the PCR reads with MiXCR, one row per CDR3 protein. The repertoire holds some 390,000 distinct CDR3 sequences, with roughly 21% as singletons. The sample here was PBMCs from the stem cell graft donor, taken from the stem cell graft. Receptors originate from a human donor who donated a stem cell graft to a child with acute myeloid leukemia.

This clonotype was recorded at least ten times. The chain couples TRBV6-4 to TRBJ2-3; D may correspond to TRBD1 or TRBD2 (5 bases each). Per the germline V gene, CDR1 is MRHNA and CDR2 is SNTAGT. Trimming removed 0 bases from V and 1 base from J, with 11 bases in between. The length of the CDR3 is 16 residues. The CDR3 sequence is CASSDSGDLGTDTQYF. The CDR3 bases are TGTGCCAGCAGTGACTCGGGGGACCTGGGCACAGATACGCAGTATTTT.

V gene TRBV5-1 combines with J gene TRBJ2-7, with TRBD2 matching 8 bases. The V and J ends lost 0 bases and 5 bases, in that order; junction bases with no gene match: 10. The CDR3 covers 16 residues. CDR1 and CDR2 (germline): SGHRS, YFSETQ. CDR3 coding DNA: TGCGCCAGCAGCTTGGTTTTGGGGACTAGAGGGGACGAGCAGTACTTC. It specifies CASSLVLGTRGDEQYF.

This clonotype was detected ten times or more. The J gene is TRBJ2-1, the V gene TRBV12-3 or TRBV12-4, with 7 bases matching TRBD2. The V segment lost 3 bases and the J segment 8 bases; nucleotides outside the gene matches: 7. The CDR3 totals 14 residues. CDR3 bases: TGTGCCAGCAGTTTCGGGGGGAGGGACCATGAGCAGTTCTTC. It yields the protein CASSFGGRDHEQFF.

This clonotype came up a few times. The chain employs TRBV12-3 or TRBV12-4 and TRBJ1-5, with D perhaps TRBD1 (6 bases). The CDR3 totals 15 residues. The V end lost 6 bases, the J end lost 2 bases, and 14 bases lay between the germline ends. The CDR3 nucleotides are TGTGCCAGCAGGGAACAGGGAACGGGCAATCAGCCCCAGCATTTT. This encodes CASREQGTGNQPQHF.

V and J are TRBV12-3 or TRBV12-4 and TRBJ1-1; TRBD1 aligns across 10 bases. With V trimmed by 5 bases and J by 5 bases, 5 bases remained unmatched. The CDR3 runs to 14 residues. CDR3 sequence (DNA): TGTGCCAGCAGTCCCGGGACAGGGGTAACTGAAGCTTTCTTT. Amino acid sequence: CASSPGTGVTEAFF.

This clonotype was recorded many times. This CDR3 reads CASSLRGTTRSYNEQFF. The CDR3 nucleotides read TGTGCCAGCAGCTTACGAGGGACGACACGCTCCTACAATGAGCAGTTCTTC. The chain joins TRBV7-2 to TRBJ2-1; D tentatively fits TRBD1 or TRBD2 (5 bases each). V was pared by 2 bases and J by 0 bases, with 14 bases between. The CDR3 is 17 amino acids. CDR1 is SGHTA, CDR2 FQGNSA, per germline.

This clonotype was detected only a few times. The chain joins TRBV29-1 to TRBJ2-7; possibly TRBD2 for D (5 bases). V was pared by 3 bases and J by 1 base, with 19 bases between. Germline V gene data show CDR1 as SQVTM and CDR2 as ANQGSEA. The CDR3 sequence is 16 residues long. CDR3 sequence (DNA): TGCAGCGTTGATGGGCCGGTGGGAGCAAAGTCCTACGAGCAGTACTTC. It specifies CSVDGPVGAKSYEQYF.

This clonotype was recorded many times. The chain's CDR3 is CASSLSGLAGASDTQYF. The CDR3 coding sequence is TGTGCCAGCAGTTTATCCGGACTAGCGGGAGCCTCAGATACGCAGTATTTT. This chain connects TRBV27 to TRBJ2-3, with 13 nucleotides matching TRBD2. The CDR3 sequence is 17 residues long. Germline V gene lookup returns CDR1 MNHEY and CDR2 SMNVEV (reference sequence). With 0 bases clipped from V and 4 bases from J, the junction kept 4 bases outside the gene matches.

This clonotype was counted between two and nine times. The rearrangement links TRBV12-3 or TRBV12-4 to TRBJ2-1; 14 nucleotides align to TRBD2. V gave up 6 bases and J gave up 8 bases; unmatched junction bases: 9. This CDR3 is 16 amino acids long. The chain's CDR3 is CASRPTGTSGSHEQFF. In DNA, the CDR3 is TGTGCCAGCAGACCGACCGGGACTAGCGGGAGTCATGAGCAGTTCTTC.

The J gene is TRBJ2-3, the V gene TRBV29-1, with D perhaps matching TRBD1 or TRBD2 (6 bases each). The V end lost 2 bases, the J end lost 4 bases, and 7 bases lay between the germline ends. CDR3 length equals 12 residues. Germline CDR1 SQVTM, CDR2 ANQGSEA. CDR3 DNA sequence: TGCAGCGTTGAACGGGGGCCAGATACGCAGTATTTT. This translates into CSVERGPDTQYF.

This clonotype showed up just a few times. This sequence joins TRBV29-1 and TRBJ1-1; 7 bases are shared with TRBD1. With 6 bases clipped from V and 8 bases from J, the junction kept 3 bases outside the gene matches. Germline V gene sequence: CDR1 SQVTM, CDR2 ANQGSEA. The CDR3 has 10 residues. Here the CDR3 DNA reads TGCAGCGTCTCGGACAGGGAAGCTTTCTTT. It specifies CSVSDREAFF.

This clonotype showed up just a few times. The CDR3 sequence is CSVGARRTSTDTQYF. The CDR3 DNA is TGCAGTGTCGGGGCGCGGAGAACTAGCACAGATACGCAGTATTTT. The V call is TRBV20-1, the J call TRBJ2-3; D may match TRBD1 or TRBD2 (5 bases each). The CDR3 loop spans 15 amino acids. Germline loops: CDR1 DFQATT, CDR2 SNEGSKA (reference sequence). Trimming shortened V by 7 bases and J by 0 bases, and 17 bases separated the two germline ends.

This clonotype has a handful of counts. The chain joins TRBV12-3 or TRBV12-4 to TRBJ2-3, with 12 bases fitting TRBD2. V lost 6 bases and J lost 4; bases outside the gene matches: 8. The CDR3 length is 16 residues. The CDR3 loop reads CASSPPLAGGSDTQYF. Written as DNA, the CDR3 is TGTGCCAGCAGCCCACCCCTAGCGGGAGGGTCAGATACGCAGTATTTT.

Only a few counts were recorded for this clonotype. The chain recombines TRBV20-1 with TRBJ2-5; tentatively, D is TRBD1 (5 bases). The V end lost 3 bases, the J end lost 5 bases, and 16 bases lay between the germline ends. Germline values: CDR1 DFQATT, CDR2 SNEGSKA (reference sequence). The CDR3 extends over 14 amino acids. The CDR3 coding sequence is TGCAGTGCTAGGGAGCTCAGGGATGGGGAGACCCAGTACTTC. It yields the protein CSARELRDGETQYF.

This clonotype was counted only a few times. The CDR3 is CASSLAAGQGRNTIYF. In DNA form, the CDR3 reads TGTGCCAGCAGCTTGGCTGCCGGACAGGGAAGAAACACCATATATTTT. The genes are TRBV5-5 and TRBJ1-3, with 8 bases fitting TRBD1. Germline V gene sequence: CDR1 SGHKS, CDR2 YYEKEE (reference sequence). The CDR3 spans 16 residues. J lost 5 bases, V lost 0 bases, and 7 bases had no gene match.

V gene TRBV28 combines with J gene TRBJ2-5; 7 nucleotides match TRBD2. This CDR3 has 14 amino acids. Germline CDR1 MDHEN, CDR2 SYDVKM. The trim removed 2 bases at V and 6 bases at J, leaving 6 bases unmatched. The CDR3 is CASSLRGRGKTQYF. CDR3 in DNA: TGTGCCAGCAGTTTACGTGGGAGGGGCAAGACCCAGTACTTC.

The chain is built from TRBV5-1 and TRBJ2-7; D is possibly TRBD1 or TRBD2 (5 bases each). V lost 3 bases to trimming and J lost 1 base, with 11 bases between them. CDR3 length: 14 residues. Per germline, CDR1 SGHRS and CDR2 YFSETQ. The CDR3 coding sequence is TGCGCCAGCAGCTCCCCGGGGCTGTCCTACGAGCAGTACTTC. Protein sequence: CASSSPGLSYEQYF.

The chain carries TRBV7-9 and TRBJ2-1; 10 bases match TRBD2. The junction had 0 bases not matched to a gene; V was cut back by 8 bases and J by 5 bases. The CDR3 extends over 12 amino acids. CDR1 is SEHNR, CDR2 FQNEAQ, per germline (reference sequence). The CDR3 region is CASGLADNEQFF. CDR3 sequence (DNA): TGTGCCAGCGGACTAGCGGACAATGAGCAGTTCTTC.

The chain links TRBV7-2 to TRBJ2-2; possible D gene TRBD2, 6 bases. Germline CDR1 SGHTA, CDR2 FQGNSA. The CDR3 consists of 16 residues. Trimming took 1 base from V and 1 from J, leaving 10 bases between them. DNA for the CDR3: TGTGCCAGCAGCTTAGGGGTTAGCGGGAACACCGGGGAGCTGTTTTTT. Translating gives CASSLGVSGNTGELFF.

As regards this clonotype: The germline gene is not matched at one end of the junction; a read error may be the cause. V and J are TRBV5-1 and TRBJ2-1; TRBD1 might be the D (6 bases). This CDR3 comprises 14 residues. CDR1 and CDR2 from the germline V gene are SGHRS and YFSETQ. In DNA, the CDR3 is TGTGCCAGCAGCCTAGGACAGCCCTACAATGAGCAGTTCTTC. Translation: CASSLGQPYNEQFF.

The sample holds many counts of this clonotype. The rearrangement joins TRBV12-3 or TRBV12-4 to TRBJ2-1; TRBD2 matches at 10 bases. The CDR3 totals 15 residues. J was trimmed by 8 bases and V by 0 bases; bases with no gene match: 4. The CDR3 loop reads CASSLASSGGHEQFF. As DNA, the CDR3 is TGTGCCAGCAGTTTAGCGTCTAGCGGGGGACATGAGCAGTTCTTC.

The rearrangement links TRBV7-6 to TRBJ2-5; 9 bases align to TRBD1. V gave up 2 bases and J gave up 2 bases; unmatched junction bases: 6. This CDR3 is 16 amino acids long. In germline, CDR1 is SGHVS, CDR2 FNYEAQ. CDR3 sequence (DNA): TGTGCCAGCAGCTTAAGGACAGGGGCGCCTCAAGAGACCCAGTACTTC. It codes for CASSLRTGAPQETQYF.

CDR3 DNA: TGTGCCAGCAGTGATAGGGGGGTCTCTGGAAACACCATATATTTT. It encodes CASSDRGVSGNTIYF. The chain joins TRBV2 to TRBJ1-3; TRBD1 is a possible D gene (6 bases). V was shortened by 3 bases and J by 0 bases, with 9 bases between the two germline ends. Germline CDR1 reads SNHLY; CDR2 reads FYNNEI. The CDR3 runs to 15 residues.

The chain employs TRBV12-3 or TRBV12-4 and TRBJ2-1, with 11 bases matching TRBD2. The CDR3 extends over 16 amino acids. V dropped 5 bases and J dropped 4; count of bases not matched to a gene: 7. CDR3 sequence reads: CASSTPGLAEYNEQFF. The CDR3 coding sequence is TGTGCCAGCAGTACCCCGGGACTAGCGGAATACAATGAGCAGTTCTTC.

V gene TRBV27 combines with J gene TRBJ2-1, with TRBD1 identical over 8 bases. This CDR3 is 15 amino acids long. The germline gives CDR1 MNHEY, CDR2 SMNVEV (reference sequence). J gave up 0 bases and V 6 bases, and 4 bases lay outside the gene matches. The CDR3 is CASRDGTGSYNEQFF. Written as DNA, the CDR3 is TGTGCCAGCAGGGACGGGACAGGCTCCTACAATGAGCAGTTCTTC.

The V call is TRBV18, the J call TRBJ1-2; maybe TRBD1 (6 bases). The CDR3 runs to 13 residues. Trimming shortened V by 3 bases and J by 6 bases, and 11 bases separated the two germline ends. Germline assignment: CDR1 KGHSH and CDR2 LQKENI. Written as DNA, the CDR3 is TGTGCCAGCTCACCTCAGGGGCTCGATGGCTACACCTTC. Its protein is CASSPQGLDGYTF. Combining the CDR3 with reference TRBV18 and TRBJ1-2 gives the whole variable domain NAGVMQNPRHLVRRRGQEARLRCSPMKGHSHVYWYRQLPEEGLKFMVYLQKENIIDESGMPKERFSAEFPKEGPSILRIQQVVRGDSAAYFCASSPQGLDGYTFGSGTRLTVV.

This clonotype came up many times. J is TRBJ2-6 and V is TRBV7-9; D remains unclear. Looked up from germline, CDR1 is SEHNR and CDR2 is FQNEAQ (reference sequence). The ends were cut back, 1 base at V and 3 bases at J, with 1 base in the middle. This CDR3 spans 13 amino acids. The CDR3 is CASSLVGANVLTF. In DNA, the CDR3 is TGTGCCAGCAGCTTAGTTGGGGCCAACGTCCTGACTTTC.

This clonotype was recorded at least ten times. The chain's CDR3 is CSASLAGSYNEQFF. The CDR3, as DNA: TGCAGTGCTAGCTTAGCGGGATCCTACAATGAGCAGTTCTTC. The V and J genes are TRBV20-1 and TRBJ2-1; 8 bases map to TRBD2. The CDR3 consists of 14 residues. V was clipped by 3 bases and J by 1 base; unmatched bases: 2. Germline CDR1 reads DFQATT; CDR2 reads SNEGSKA (reference sequence).

The chain joins TRBV13 to TRBJ2-7; TRBD2 agrees at 7 bases. After removal of 3 bases from V and 3 bases from J, the junction contained 5 bases not matched to a gene. CDR3 length: 14 amino acids. The V gene's germline CDR1 is PRHDT and CDR2 FYEKMQ (reference sequence). The CDR3 loop reads CASSFRDYLYEQYF. DNA for the CDR3: TGTGCCAGCAGCTTCCGGGACTATCTCTACGAGCAGTACTTC.

The CDR3 here is CAISSWDRRNYEQYF. The CDR3 region has the DNA TGTGCCATCTCAAGCTGGGACAGACGTAACTACGAGCAGTACTTC. The V gene is TRBV10-3, the J gene TRBJ2-7; 7 bases agree with TRBD1. The germline gives CDR1 ENHRY, CDR2 SYGVKD. V gave up 8 bases and J gave up 3 bases; unmatched junction bases: 13. The CDR3 is made up of 15 amino acids.